The rows below give T cell receptor beta chains drawn from one sample of a study of beta chain features in type 1 diabetes. Clones were read by immunoSEQ multiplex PCR, and TCRdb kept only the in-frame ones, dropping some. The table includes around 300,000 clones, less than 15% detected once. The sequencing input was central memory CD4+ T cells from blood. Every receptor here comes from a man between 25 and 39 years old in good health. Both conserved end residues are part of each CDR3. Fields, in order: V gene, clone size, D gene, J gene, CDR3 DNA, CDR3 protein. The D gene is left open where the match is weak. The size entry is marked missing in some rows and otherwise reads once, few, many or a size class.

>TRBV5-1|NA|NA|TRBJ2-2
TGCGCCAGCAGCCCCGGAGTAGGGGTTAACACCGGGGAGCTGTTTTTT
CASSPGVGVNTGELFF
>TRBV11-2|few|NA|TRBJ2-1
TGTGCCAGCAGCCAAGATGGTTCGTTTGGGACCGATGTCAAGCAGTTCTTC
CASSQDGSFGTDVKQFF
>TRBV6-5|few|TRBD1|TRBJ2-5
TGTGCCAGCAGTTACGTGGCAGGGGGCCGAGAGACCCAGTACTTC
CASSYVAGGRETQYF
>TRBV29-1|NA|NA|TRBJ1-2
TGCAGCGTTCTCTTCTATGGCTACACCTTC
CSVLFYGYTF
>TRBV19|NA|TRBD1|TRBJ1-5
TGTGCCAGTAGTCCTAACACCGGGACAGGGTTATTGGGCAATCAGCCCCAGCATTTT
CASSPNTGTGLLGNQPQHF
>TRBV4-2|few|TRBD1|TRBJ2-3
TGTGCCAGCAGCCAAGATCGGGGGACAGGCATTACGGACACAGATACGCAGTATTTT
CASSQDRGTGITDTDTQYF
>TRBV7-6|many|NA|TRBJ2-7
TGTGCCAGCAGCTCTGGAACTACCTACGAGCAGTACTTC
CASSSGTTYEQYF
>TRBV28|NA|TRBD1|TRBJ1-6
TGTGCCAGTGGACTAGCGGGACAGAATAATTCACCCCTCCACTTT
CASGLAGQNNSPLHF
>TRBV6-5|NA|TRBD1|TRBJ1-2
TGTGCCAGCAGTTACCGGACAGGGGCTTATGGCTACACCTTC
CASSYRTGAYGYTF
>TRBV18|few|NA|TRBJ2-3
TGTGCCAGCTCACCAGGAGGGGTTGGCACAGATACGCAGTATTTT
CASSPGGVGTDTQYF
>TRBV9|NA|NA|TRBJ1-5
TGTGCCAGCAGCGTAGGATCCGTGGGTAATCAGCCCCAGCATTTT
CASSVGSVGNQPQHF
>TRBV7-3|NA|NA|TRBJ2-5
TGTGCCAGCAGCTTTGGTGCCCAAGAGACCCAGTACTTC
CASSFGAQETQYF
>TRBV7-8|NA|NA|TRBJ2-5
TGTGCCAGCAGCATAGATGGGCCCCGGCTCGGCGAGACCCAGTACTTC
CASSIDGPRLGETQYF
>TRBV4-2|NA|TRBD2|TRBJ2-4
TGTGCCAGCAGCCAAGATAGCGGGCGCATTCAGTACTTC
CASSQDSGRIQYF
>TRBV30|NA|TRBD1|TRBJ1-2
TGTGCCTCGAGCCGCTCGGACAGGCCTCCTAACTATGGCTACACCTTC
CASSRSDRPPNYGYTF
>TRBV19|few|NA|TRBJ1-5
TGTGCCAGTAGACAGGGAATCGGAGCAAATCAGCCCCAGCATTTT
CASRQGIGANQPQHF
>TRBV15|few|NA|TRBJ2-3
TGTGCCACCGAAAGCAGGACCCACAGCACAGATACGCAGTATTTT
CATESRTHSTDTQYF
>TRBV2|few|NA|TRBJ2-1
TGTGCCAGCAGTTTAGCGGGGACAGGGGAGCAGTTCTTC
CASSLAGTGEQFF
>TRBV25-1|NA|NA|TRBJ2-7
TGTGCCGGCGGACCGGCGCGGAACGAGCAGTACTTC
CAGGPARNEQYF
>TRBV2|NA|TRBD2|TRBJ2-1
TGTGCCAGCACCAGACTAGCGGGGACAAACAATGAGCAGTTCTTC
CASTRLAGTNNEQFF
>TRBV7-2|NA|TRBD2|TRBJ2-1
TGTGCCAGCAGCTTAGACCTGCTAGCGGGAGGGCCGGGTGAGCAGTTCTTC
CASSLDLLAGGPGEQFF
>TRBV27|NA|TRBD2|TRBJ2-1
TGTGCCAGCAGTCGAGCTAGCGGGGGGGTAAATGAGCAGTTCTTC
CASSRASGGVNEQFF
>TRBV5-6|few|NA|TRBJ1-4
TGTGCCAGCAGCTCCCTCCGGGACTCCTCGGTGGCTAATGAAAAACTGTTTTTT
CASSSLRDSSVANEKLFF
>TRBV18|NA|TRBD1|TRBJ1-4
TGTGCCAGCTCACCGGGACAGGGAACTCCTTTTCGTGAAAAACTGTTTTTT
CASSPGQGTPFREKLFF
>TRBV30|NA|NA|TRBJ1-5
TGTGCCTGGTCGGAGGGGACGTGGCAGCCCCAGCATTTT
CAWSEGTWQPQHF
>TRBV18|NA|TRBD2|TRBJ2-5
TGTGCCAGCTCACCTCCAGCGGGAGTAGGAGAGACCCAGTACTTC
CASSPPAGVGETQYF
>TRBV5-1|few|NA|TRBJ2-2
TGCGCCAGCAGCTTGGCCCTAGACACCGGGGAGCTGTTTTTT
CASSLALDTGELFF
>TRBV7-7|NA|NA|TRBJ2-1
TGTGCTAGCAGCTTAGCAGGCCAGCATGAGCAGTTCTTC
CASSLAGQHEQFF
>TRBV7-9|NA|NA|TRBJ2-5
TGTGCCAGCAGCTTCGGCGCAACCCAGTACTTC
CASSFGATQYF
>TRBV7-7|few|TRBD2|TRBJ2-5
TGTGCCAGCAGCGGGGGGTCCTCCGGGGGGGCTAAAGAGACCCAGTACTTC
CASSGGSSGGAKETQYF
>TRBV2|once|NA|TRBJ1-6
TGTGCCAGCAGTGCCCGGACTCCCCTCCACTTT
CASSARTPLHF
>TRBV27|NA|TRBD2|TRBJ2-1
TGTGCCAGCAGTCTAGGGGGGACTAGCGTATACAATGAGCAGTTCTTC
CASSLGGTSVYNEQFF
>TRBV11-3|NA|NA|TRBJ2-1
TGTGCCAGCAGCTTAGGACAGGTTAATGAGCAGTTCTTC
CASSLGQVNEQFF
>TRBV7-2|NA|TRBD2|TRBJ2-5
TGTGCCAGCAGCCGAAGGCCTAGCGGGATCGAGAAGACCCAGTACTTC
CASSRRPSGIEKTQYF
>TRBV5-6|few|NA|TRBJ1-6
TGTGCCAGCAGCTTGTCGGGGACGGGTTATAATTCACCCCTCCACTTT
CASSLSGTGYNSPLHF
>TRBV4-3|few|NA|TRBJ2-3
TGCGCCAGCAGCCAAGGGCGAGTCACAGATACGCAGTATTTT
CASSQGRVTDTQYF
>TRBV15|NA|TRBD1|TRBJ1-1
TGTGCCACCAGCAGAAGTACGAGACAGGGAGGCACTGAAGCTTTCTTT
CATSRSTRQGGTEAFF
>TRBV9|NA|NA|TRBJ2-1
TGTGCCAGCAGCGTAGAGGCTTCCACCTACAATGAGCAGTTCTTC
CASSVEASTYNEQFF
>TRBV2|few|TRBD1|TRBJ1-1
TGTGCCAGCAGTGGTATGGGGACAGGAACTGAAGCTTTCTTT
CASSGMGTGTEAFF
>TRBV6-5|NA|TRBD1|TRBJ2-1
TGTGCCAGCAGTGTAGGCAGGGGGATATTTAATGAGCAGTTCTTC
CASSVGRGIFNEQFF
>TRBV9|few|NA|TRBJ1-3
TGTGCCAGCAGCGTAGAGCAGGGAGACTCTGGAAACACCATATATTTT
CASSVEQGDSGNTIYF
>TRBV27|NA|NA|TRBJ1-2
TGTGCCAGCAGTTTAATAGTGTGGGCGGACTATGGCTACACCTTC
CASSLIVWADYGYTF
>TRBV6-5|few|NA|TRBJ1-6
TGTGCCAGCAGGCCACGTCAGGGTTCACCCCTCCACTTT
CASRPRQGSPLHF
>TRBV7-6|few|NA|TRBJ2-2
TGTGCCAGCAGCTCTAGGAGAACTAGCCCCACCGGGGAGCTGTTTTTT
CASSSRRTSPTGELFF
>TRBV10-2|few|NA|TRBJ1-5
TGCGCCAGCAGTGATACCAGTCAGCCCCAGCATTTT
CASSDTSQPQHF
>TRBV4-3|few|NA|TRBJ2-2
TGCGCCAGCAGCCAAGAAGCCAGGGCCCTGTTGTCCGGGGAGCTGTTTTTT
CASSQEARALLSGELFF
>TRBV7-2|NA|TRBD1|TRBJ1-2
TGTGCCAGCAGCTCCACCGGGACAGGGCCCTATGGCTACACCTTC
CASSSTGTGPYGYTF
>TRBV7-2|few|TRBD1|TRBJ1-6
TGTGCCAGCAGCCCCAACCAGGGGGCATCTTCACCCCTCCACTTT
CASSPNQGASSPLHF